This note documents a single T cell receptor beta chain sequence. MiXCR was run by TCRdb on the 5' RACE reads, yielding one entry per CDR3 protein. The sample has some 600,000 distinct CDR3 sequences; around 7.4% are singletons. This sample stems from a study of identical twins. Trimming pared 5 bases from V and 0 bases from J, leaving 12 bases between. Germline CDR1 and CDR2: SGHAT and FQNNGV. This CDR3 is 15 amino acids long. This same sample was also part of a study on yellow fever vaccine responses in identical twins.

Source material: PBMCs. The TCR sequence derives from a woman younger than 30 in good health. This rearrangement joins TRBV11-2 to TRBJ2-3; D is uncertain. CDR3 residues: CASSPPDDSTDTQYF. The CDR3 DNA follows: TGTGCCAGCAGCCCGCCGGACGACAGCACAGATACGCAGTATTTT.